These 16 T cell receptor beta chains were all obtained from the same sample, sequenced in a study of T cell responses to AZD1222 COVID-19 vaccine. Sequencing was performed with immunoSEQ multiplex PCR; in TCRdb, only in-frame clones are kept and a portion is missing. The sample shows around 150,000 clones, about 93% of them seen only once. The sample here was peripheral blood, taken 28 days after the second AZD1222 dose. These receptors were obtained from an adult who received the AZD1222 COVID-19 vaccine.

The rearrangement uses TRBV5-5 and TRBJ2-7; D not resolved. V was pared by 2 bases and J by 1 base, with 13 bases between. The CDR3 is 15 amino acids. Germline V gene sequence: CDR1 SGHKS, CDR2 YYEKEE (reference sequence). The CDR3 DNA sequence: TGTGCCAGCAGCTTTCTTCCAGAAACATCCTACGAGCAGTACTTC. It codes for CASSFLPETSYEQYF.

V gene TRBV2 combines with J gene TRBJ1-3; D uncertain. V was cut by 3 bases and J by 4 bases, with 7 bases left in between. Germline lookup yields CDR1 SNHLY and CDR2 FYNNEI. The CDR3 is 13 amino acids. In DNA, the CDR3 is TGTGCCAGCAGTGATTTTCGGGGAAACACCATATATTTT. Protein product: CASSDFRGNTIYF.

CDR3 coding DNA: TGTGCCAGCAGCCAGGCGACAGGGAATAGCGGGGAGCTGTTTTTT. Its translation: CASSQATGNSGELFF. The genes are TRBV4-2 and TRBJ2-2; 7 bases are a match to TRBD1. The CDR3 contains 15 residues. Germline V lookup: CDR1 LGHNA, CDR2 YNFKEQ. Trimming took 3 bases from V and 7 from J; bases not matched to a gene: 8.

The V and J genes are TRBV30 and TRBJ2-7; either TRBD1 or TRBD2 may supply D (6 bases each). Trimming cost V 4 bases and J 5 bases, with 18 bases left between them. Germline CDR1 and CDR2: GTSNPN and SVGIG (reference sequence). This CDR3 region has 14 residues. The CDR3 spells CAWIDKGGDHEQYF. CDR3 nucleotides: TGTGCCTGGATTGATAAGGGGGGAGATCACGAGCAGTACTTC.

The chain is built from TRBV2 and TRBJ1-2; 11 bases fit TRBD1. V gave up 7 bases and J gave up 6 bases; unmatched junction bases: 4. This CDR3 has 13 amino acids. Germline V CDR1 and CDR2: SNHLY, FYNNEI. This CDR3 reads CASTGTGGHGYTF. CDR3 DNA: TGTGCCAGCACCGGGACAGGGGGTCATGGCTACACCTTC.

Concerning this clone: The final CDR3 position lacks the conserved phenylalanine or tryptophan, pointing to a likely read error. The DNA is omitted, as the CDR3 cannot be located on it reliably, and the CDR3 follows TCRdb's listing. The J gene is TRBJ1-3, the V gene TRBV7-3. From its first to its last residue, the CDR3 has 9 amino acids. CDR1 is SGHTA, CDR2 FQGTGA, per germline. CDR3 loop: CASSLVWGV.

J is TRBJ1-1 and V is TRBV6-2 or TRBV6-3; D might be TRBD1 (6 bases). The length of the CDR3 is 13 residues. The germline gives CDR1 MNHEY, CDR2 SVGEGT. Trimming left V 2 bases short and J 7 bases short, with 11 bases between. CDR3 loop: CASSYDRPGEAFF. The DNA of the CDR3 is TGTGCCAGCAGTTACGACAGGCCTGGTGAAGCTTTCTTT.

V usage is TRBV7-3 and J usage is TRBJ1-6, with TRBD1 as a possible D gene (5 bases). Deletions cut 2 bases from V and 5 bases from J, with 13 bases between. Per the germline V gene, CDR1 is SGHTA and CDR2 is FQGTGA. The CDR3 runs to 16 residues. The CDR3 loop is CASSLQGAANNSPLHF. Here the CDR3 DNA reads TGTGCCAGCAGCTTACAAGGGGCTGCAAATAATTCACCCCTCCACTTT.

The CDR3 region has the DNA TGTGCCAGCAGTTTGTGGACGGGGAGCACAGATACGCAGTATTTT. It yields the protein CASSLWTGSTDTQYF. This rearrangement joins TRBV7-2 to TRBJ2-3, with D perhaps TRBD2 (5 bases). Between the trimmed V and J ends, which lost 6 bases and 0 bases, there was a span of 13 bases. This CDR3 has 15 amino acids. Germline V lookup: CDR1 SGHTA, CDR2 FQGNSA.

CDR3 amino acids: CASSIQRGWGEQYF. The CDR3 region has the DNA TGCGCCAGCAGCATCCAGCGGGGGTGGGGGGAGCAGTACTTC. The chain joins TRBV4-3 to TRBJ2-7; 8 bases map to TRBD2. Unmatched junction bases numbered 10, after V lost 5 bases and J lost 7 bases. The CDR3 runs to 14 residues. CDR1 is LGHNA and CDR2 is YSLEER in the germline V gene.

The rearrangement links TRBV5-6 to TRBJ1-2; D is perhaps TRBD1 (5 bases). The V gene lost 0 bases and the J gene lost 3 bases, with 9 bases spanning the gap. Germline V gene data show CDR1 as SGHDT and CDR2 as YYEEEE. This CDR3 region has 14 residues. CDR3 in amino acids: CASSLEQGYYGYTF. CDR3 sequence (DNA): TGTGCCAGCAGCTTGGAGCAGGGTTACTATGGCTACACCTTC.

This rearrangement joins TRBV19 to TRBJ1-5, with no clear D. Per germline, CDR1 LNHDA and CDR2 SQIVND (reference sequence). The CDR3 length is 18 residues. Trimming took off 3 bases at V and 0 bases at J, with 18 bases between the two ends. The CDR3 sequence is CASSMDLGTVASNQPQHF. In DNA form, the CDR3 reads TGTGCCAGTAGTATGGACCTGGGAACGGTGGCTAGCAATCAGCCCCAGCATTTT.

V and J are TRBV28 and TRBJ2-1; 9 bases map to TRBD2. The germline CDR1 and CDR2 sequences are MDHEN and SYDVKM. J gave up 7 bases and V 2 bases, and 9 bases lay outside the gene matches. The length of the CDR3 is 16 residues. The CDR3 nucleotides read TGTGCCAGCAGTTTAGAGGCTAGCGGGGAAAGGAATGAGCAGTTCTTC. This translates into CASSLEASGERNEQFF. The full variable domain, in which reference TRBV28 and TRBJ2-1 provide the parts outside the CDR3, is DVKVTQSSRYLVKRTGEKVFLECVQDMDHENMFWYRQDPGLGLRLIYFSYDVKMKEKGDIPEGYSVSREKKERFSLILESASTNQTSMYLCASSLEASGERNEQFFGPGTRLTVL.

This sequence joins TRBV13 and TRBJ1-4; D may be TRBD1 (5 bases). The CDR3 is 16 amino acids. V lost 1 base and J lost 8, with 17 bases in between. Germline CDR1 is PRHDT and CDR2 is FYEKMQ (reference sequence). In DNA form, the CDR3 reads TGTGCCAGCAGCTTAGCCGTCGGGCAGGGTAGGGAAAAACTGTTTTTT. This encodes CASSLAVGQGREKLFF.

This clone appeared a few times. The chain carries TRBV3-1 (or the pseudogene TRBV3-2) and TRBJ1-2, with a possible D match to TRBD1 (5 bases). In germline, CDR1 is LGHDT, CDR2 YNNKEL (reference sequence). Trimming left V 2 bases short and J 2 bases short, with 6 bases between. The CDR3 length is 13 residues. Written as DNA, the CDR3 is TGTGCCAGCAGCCAAACAGGAAACTATGGCTACACCTTC. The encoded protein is CASSQTGNYGYTF.

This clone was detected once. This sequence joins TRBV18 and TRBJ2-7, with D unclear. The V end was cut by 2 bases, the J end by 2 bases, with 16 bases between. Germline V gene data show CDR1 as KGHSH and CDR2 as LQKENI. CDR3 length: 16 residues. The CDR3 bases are TGTGCCAGCTCACCATTAGGCTGGCGGCGGACCTACGAGCAGTACTTC. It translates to CASSPLGWRRTYEQYF. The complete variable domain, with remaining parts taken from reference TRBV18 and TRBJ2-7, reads NAGVMQNPRHLVRRRGQEARLRCSPMKGHSHVYWYRQLPEEGLKFMVYLQKENIIDESGMPKERFSAEFPKEGPSILRIQQVVRGDSAAYFCASSPLGWRRTYEQYFGPGTRLTVT.